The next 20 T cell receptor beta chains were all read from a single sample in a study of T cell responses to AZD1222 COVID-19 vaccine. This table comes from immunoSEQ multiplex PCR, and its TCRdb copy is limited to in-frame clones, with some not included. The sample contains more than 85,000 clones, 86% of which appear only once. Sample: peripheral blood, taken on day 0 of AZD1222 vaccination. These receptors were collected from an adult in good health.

The CDR3 nucleotides read TGTGCCAGCAAATTGGGGAGCGGGGAGCTGTTTTTT. This codes for CASKLGSGELFF. V and J are TRBV2 and TRBJ2-2; perhaps TRBD2 as D (5 bases). This CDR3 is built from 12 residues. Trimming left V 7 bases short and J 7 bases short, with 10 bases between. Germline loops: CDR1 SNHLY, CDR2 FYNNEI.

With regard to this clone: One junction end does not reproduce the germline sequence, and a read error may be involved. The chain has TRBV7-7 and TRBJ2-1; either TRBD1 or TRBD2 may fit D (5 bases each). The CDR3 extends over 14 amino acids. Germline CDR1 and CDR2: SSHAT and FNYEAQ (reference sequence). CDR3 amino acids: CASSPRDGSNEQFF. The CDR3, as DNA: TGTGCTAGCAGCCCCCGGGACGGAAGCAATGAGCAGTTCTTC.

The chain's CDR3 is CASNSGGYEQYF. The CDR3 nucleotides are TGTGCCAGCAACTCCGGGGGCTACGAGCAGTACTTC. The chain joins TRBV7-9 to TRBJ2-7, with D perhaps matching TRBD2 (6 bases). The germline V gene encodes CDR1 SEHNR and CDR2 FQNEAQ (reference sequence). There are 12 residues in the CDR3. The V end lost 7 bases, the J end lost 3 bases, and 10 bases lay between the germline ends. Full variable domain (outside the CDR3, taken from reference TRBV7-9 and TRBJ2-7): DTGVSQNPRHKITKRGQNVTFRCDPISEHNRLYWYRQTLGQGPEFLTYFQNEAQLEKSRLLSDRFSAERPKGSFSTLEIQRTEQGDSAMYLCASNSGGYEQYFGPGTRLTVT.

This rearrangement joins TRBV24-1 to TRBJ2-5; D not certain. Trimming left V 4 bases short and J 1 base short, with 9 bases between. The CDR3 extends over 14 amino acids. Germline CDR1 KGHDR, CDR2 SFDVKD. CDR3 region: CATSEVGSQETQYF. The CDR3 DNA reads TGTGCCACCAGTGAAGTCGGGTCCCAAGAGACCCAGTACTTC.

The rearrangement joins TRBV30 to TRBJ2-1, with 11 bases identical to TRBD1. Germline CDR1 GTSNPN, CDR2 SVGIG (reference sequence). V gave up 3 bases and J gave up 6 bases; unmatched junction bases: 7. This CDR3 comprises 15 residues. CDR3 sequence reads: CAWSGGQGASNEQFF. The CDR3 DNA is TGTGCCTGGAGCGGAGGACAGGGGGCTAGCAATGAGCAGTTCTTC.

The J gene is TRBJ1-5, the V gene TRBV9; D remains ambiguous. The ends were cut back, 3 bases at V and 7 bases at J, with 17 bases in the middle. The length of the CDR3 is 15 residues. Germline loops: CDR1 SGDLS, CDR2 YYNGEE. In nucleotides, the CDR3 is TGTGCCAGCAGCGCCGACGGTCACGGTGGCCAGCCCCAGCATTTT. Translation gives CASSADGHGGQPQHF.

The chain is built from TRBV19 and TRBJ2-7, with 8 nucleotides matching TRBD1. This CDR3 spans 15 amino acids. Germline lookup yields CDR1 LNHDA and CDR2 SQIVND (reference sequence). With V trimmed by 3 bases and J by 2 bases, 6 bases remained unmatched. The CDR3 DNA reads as TGTGCCAGTAGTATCGCCGCGGACAGGGCCTACGAGCAGTACTTC. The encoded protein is CASSIAADRAYEQYF.

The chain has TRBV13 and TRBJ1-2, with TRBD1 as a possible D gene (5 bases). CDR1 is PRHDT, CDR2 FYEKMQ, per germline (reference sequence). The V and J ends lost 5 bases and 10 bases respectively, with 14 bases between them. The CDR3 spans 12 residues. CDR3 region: CASSTRQFAYTF. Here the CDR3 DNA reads TGTGCCAGCAGCACCCGACAGTTCGCCTACACCTTC.

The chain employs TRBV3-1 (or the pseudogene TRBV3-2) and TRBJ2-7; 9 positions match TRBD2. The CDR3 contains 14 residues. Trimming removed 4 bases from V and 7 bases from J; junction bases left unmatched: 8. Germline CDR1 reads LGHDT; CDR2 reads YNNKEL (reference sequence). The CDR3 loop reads CASSPAGGDVEQYF. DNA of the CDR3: TGTGCCAGCAGCCCAGCGGGAGGTGATGTTGAGCAGTACTTC.

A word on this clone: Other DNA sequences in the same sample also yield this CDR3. The CDR3 here is CASSFRSGANVLTF. Here the CDR3 DNA reads TGTGCCAGCAGCTTTAGGTCTGGGGCCAACGTCCTGACTTTC. This chain links TRBV7-2 with TRBJ2-6; D gene uncertain. Trimming shortened V by 3 bases and J by 1 base, and 4 bases separated the two germline ends. Looked up from germline, CDR1 is SGHTA and CDR2 is FQGNSA. CDR3 length: 14 residues.

The CDR3 sequence: CASSPASGRIEQFF. DNA of the CDR3: TGTGCCAGCAGCCCGGCTAGCGGGAGGATTGAGCAGTTCTTC. The chain recombines TRBV2 with TRBJ2-1; 11 nucleotides line up with TRBD2. The CDR3 runs to 14 residues. The germline V gene has CDR1 SNHLY and CDR2 FYNNEI. Germline trimming cut 6 bases from V and 9 bases from J; bases unmatched to any gene: 7.

CDR3 coding DNA: TGTGCCAGCAGCCCCTACGACTGGGCGGCAGGGGGCGGGGAGCTGTTTTTT. Translated, it gives CASSPYDWAAGGGELFF. The V gene is TRBV7-9, the J gene TRBJ2-2; TRBD1 agrees at 7 bases. The germline V gene encodes CDR1 SEHNR and CDR2 FQNEAQ (reference sequence). The CDR3 is 17 amino acids. V lost 5 bases and J lost 7; bases outside the gene matches: 16.

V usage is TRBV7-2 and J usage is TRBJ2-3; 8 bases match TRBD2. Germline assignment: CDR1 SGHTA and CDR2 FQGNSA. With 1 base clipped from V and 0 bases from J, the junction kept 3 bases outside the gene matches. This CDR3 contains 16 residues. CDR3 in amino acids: CASSLVAGGSTDTQYF. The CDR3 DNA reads TGTGCCAGCAGCTTAGTGGCGGGGGGAAGCACAGATACGCAGTATTTT. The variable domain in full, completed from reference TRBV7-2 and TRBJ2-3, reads GAGVSQSPSNKVTEKGKDVELRCDPISGHTALYWYRQSLGQGLEFLIYFQGNSAPDKSGLPSDRFSAERTGGSVSTLTIQRTQQEDSAVYLCASSLVAGGSTDTQYFGPGTRLTVL.

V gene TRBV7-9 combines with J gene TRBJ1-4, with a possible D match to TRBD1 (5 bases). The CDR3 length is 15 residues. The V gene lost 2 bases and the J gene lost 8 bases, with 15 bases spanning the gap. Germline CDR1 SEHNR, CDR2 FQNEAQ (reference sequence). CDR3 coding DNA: TGTGCCAGCAGCTTAAATTTGCAGGGAGGGGAAAAACTGTTTTTT. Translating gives CASSLNLQGGEKLFF. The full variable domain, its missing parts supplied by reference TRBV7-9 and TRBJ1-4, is DTGVSQNPRHKITKRGQNVTFRCDPISEHNRLYWYRQTLGQGPEFLTYFQNEAQLEKSRLLSDRFSAERPKGSFSTLEIQRTEQGDSAMYLCASSLNLQGGEKLFFGSGTQLSVL.

The CDR3 nucleotides are TGTGCCAGCAGCCATAACAGGGCTGGGGCCAACGTCCTGACTTTC. As protein: CASSHNRAGANVLTF. V usage is TRBV11-3 and J usage is TRBJ2-6; TRBD1 might be the D (6 bases). CDR1 is SGHNT, CDR2 YENEEA, per germline. V lost 5 bases and J 2 bases, leaving 10 bases between the germline ends. The CDR3 has 15 amino acids.

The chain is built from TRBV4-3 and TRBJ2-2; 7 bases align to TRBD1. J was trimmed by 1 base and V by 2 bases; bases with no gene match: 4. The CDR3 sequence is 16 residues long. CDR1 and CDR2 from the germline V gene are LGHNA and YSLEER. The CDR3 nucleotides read TGCGCCAGCAGCCAATTAGGGGGCAGGAACACCGGGGAGCTGTTTTTT. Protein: CASSQLGGRNTGELFF.

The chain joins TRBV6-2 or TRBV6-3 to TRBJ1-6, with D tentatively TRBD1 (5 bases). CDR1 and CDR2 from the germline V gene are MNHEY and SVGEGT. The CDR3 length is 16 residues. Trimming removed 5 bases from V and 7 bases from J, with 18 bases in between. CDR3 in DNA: TGTGCCAGCAGTACCGGGACCGCAGCGCGGAATTCACCCCTCCACTTT. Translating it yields CASSTGTAARNSPLHF.

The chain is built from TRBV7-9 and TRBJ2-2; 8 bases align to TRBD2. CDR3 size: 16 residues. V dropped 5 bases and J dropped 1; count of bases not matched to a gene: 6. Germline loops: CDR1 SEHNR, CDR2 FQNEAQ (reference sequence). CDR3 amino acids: CASSPAGGGNTGELFF. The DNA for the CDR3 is TGTGCCAGCAGCCCGGCGGGGGGCGGGAACACCGGGGAGCTGTTTTTT. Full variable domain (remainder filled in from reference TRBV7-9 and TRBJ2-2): DTGVSQNPRHKITKRGQNVTFRCDPISEHNRLYWYRQTLGQGPEFLTYFQNEAQLEKSRLLSDRFSAERPKGSFSTLEIQRTEQGDSAMYLCASSPAGGGNTGELFFGEGSRLTVL.

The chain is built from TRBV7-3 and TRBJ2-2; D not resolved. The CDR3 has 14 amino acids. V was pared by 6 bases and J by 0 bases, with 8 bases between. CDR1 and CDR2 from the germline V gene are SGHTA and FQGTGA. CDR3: CASRYSPNTGELFF. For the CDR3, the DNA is TGTGCCAGCAGGTACAGCCCGAACACCGGGGAGCTGTTTTTT.

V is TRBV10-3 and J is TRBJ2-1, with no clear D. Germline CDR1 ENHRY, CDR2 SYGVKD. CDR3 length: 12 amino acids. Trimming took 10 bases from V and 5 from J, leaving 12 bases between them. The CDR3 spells CATQTDHNEQFF. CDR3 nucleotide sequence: TGTGCCACCCAGACTGACCACAATGAGCAGTTCTTC.